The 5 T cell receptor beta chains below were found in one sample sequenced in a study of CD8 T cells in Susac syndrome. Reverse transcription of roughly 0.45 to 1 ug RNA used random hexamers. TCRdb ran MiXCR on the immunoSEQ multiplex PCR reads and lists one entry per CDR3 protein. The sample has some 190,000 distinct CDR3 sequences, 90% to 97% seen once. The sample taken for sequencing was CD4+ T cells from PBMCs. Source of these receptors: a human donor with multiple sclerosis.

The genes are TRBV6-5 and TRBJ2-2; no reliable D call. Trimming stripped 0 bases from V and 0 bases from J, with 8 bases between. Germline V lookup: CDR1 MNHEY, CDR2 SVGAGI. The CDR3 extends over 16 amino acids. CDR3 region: CASSYSSAANTGELFF. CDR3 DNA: TGTGCCAGCAGTTACTCGTCGGCAGCGAACACCGGGGAGCTGTTTTTT.

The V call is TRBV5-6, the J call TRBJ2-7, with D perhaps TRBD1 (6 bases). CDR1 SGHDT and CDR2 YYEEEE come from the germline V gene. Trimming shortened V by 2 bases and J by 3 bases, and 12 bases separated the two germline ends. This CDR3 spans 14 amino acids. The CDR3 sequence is CASSFYRAGYEQYF. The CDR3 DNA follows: TGTGCCAGCAGCTTCTACAGGGCAGGCTACGAGCAGTACTTC.

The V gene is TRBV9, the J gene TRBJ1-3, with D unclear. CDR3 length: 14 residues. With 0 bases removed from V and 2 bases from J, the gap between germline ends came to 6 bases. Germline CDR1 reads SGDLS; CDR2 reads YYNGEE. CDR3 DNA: TGTGCCAGCAGCGTAGTCGGAACTGGAAACACCATATATTTT. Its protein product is CASSVVGTGNTIYF. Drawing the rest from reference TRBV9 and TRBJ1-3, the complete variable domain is DSGVTQTPKHLITATGQRVTLRCSPRSGDLSVYWYQQSLDQGLQFLIQYYNGEERAKGNILERFSAQQFPDLHSELNLSSLELGDSALYFCASSVVGTGNTIYFGEGSWLTVV.

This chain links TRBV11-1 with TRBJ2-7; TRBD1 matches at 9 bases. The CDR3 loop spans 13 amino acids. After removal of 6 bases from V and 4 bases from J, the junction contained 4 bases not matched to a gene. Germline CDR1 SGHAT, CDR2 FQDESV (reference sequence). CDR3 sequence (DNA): TGTGCCAGCAGGGGACAGGGCCTTTACGAGCAGTACTTC. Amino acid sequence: CASRGQGLYEQYF.

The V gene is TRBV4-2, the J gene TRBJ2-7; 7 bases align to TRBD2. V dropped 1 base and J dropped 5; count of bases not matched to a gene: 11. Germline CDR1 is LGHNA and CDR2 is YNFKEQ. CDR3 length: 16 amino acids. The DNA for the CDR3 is TGTGCCAGCAGCCAAGTAAGTGGCCTAGCGGTGGACGAGCAGTACTTC. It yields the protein CASSQVSGLAVDEQYF.